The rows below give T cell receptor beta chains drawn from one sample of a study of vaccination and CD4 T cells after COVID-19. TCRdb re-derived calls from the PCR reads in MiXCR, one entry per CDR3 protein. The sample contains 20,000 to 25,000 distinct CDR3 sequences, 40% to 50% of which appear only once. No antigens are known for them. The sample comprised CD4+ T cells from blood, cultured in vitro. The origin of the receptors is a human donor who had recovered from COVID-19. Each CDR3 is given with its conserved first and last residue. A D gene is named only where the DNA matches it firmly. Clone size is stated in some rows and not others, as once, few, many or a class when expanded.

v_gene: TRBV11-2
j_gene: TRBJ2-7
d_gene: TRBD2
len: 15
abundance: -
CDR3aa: CASSDPGGLSYEQYF
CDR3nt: TGTGCCAGCAGCGACCCGGGGGGACTCTCCTACGAGCAGTACTTC

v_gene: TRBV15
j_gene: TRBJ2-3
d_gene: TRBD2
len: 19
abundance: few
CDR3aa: CATSRDSELGSGRMDTQYF
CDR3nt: TGTGCCACCAGCAGAGATTCTGAGCTTGGTAGCGGGAGAATGGATACGCAGTATTTT

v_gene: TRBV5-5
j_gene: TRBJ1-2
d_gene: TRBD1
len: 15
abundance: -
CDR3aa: CASSEGTGGIYGYTF
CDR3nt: TGTGCCAGCAGCGAGGGGACAGGGGGCATCTATGGCTACACCTTC

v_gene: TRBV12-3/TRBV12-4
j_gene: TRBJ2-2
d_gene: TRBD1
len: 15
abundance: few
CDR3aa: CASSLRQGNTGELFF
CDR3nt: TGTGCCAGCAGTTTGAGACAGGGGAACACCGGGGAGCTGTTTTTT

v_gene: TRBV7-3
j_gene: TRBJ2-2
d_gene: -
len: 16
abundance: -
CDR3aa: CASSFLGGPGAGELFF
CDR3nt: TGTGCCAGCAGCTTCCTCGGAGGCCCAGGGGCCGGGGAGCTGTTTTTT

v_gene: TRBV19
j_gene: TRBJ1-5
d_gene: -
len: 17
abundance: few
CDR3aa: CASSMDPRGLSNQPQHF
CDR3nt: TGTGCCAGTAGTATGGATCCTAGAGGGTTGAGCAATCAGCCCCAGCATTTT

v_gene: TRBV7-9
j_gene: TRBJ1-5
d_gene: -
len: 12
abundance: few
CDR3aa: CASSLDTRPQHF
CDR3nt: TGTGCCAGCAGCTTAGACACCAGGCCCCAGCATTTT

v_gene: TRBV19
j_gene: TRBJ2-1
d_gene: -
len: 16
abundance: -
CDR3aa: CASREQLGTYYNEQFF
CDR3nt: TGTGCCAGTAGGGAGCAACTGGGTACCTACTACAATGAGCAGTTCTTC

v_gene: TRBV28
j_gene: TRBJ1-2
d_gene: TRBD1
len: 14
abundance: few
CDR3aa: CASSPGTGVVGYTF
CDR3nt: TGTGCCAGCAGCCCCGGGACAGGGGTTGTTGGGTACACCTTC

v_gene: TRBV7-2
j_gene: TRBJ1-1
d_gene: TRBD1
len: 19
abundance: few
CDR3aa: CASSPRWGVGGAMNTEAFF
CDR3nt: TGTGCCAGCAGCCCCAGGTGGGGTGTAGGGGGCGCGATGAACACTGAAGCTTTCTTT

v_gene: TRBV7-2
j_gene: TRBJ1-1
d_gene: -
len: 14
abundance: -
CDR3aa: CASSFLKGETEAFF
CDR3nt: TGTGCCAGCAGCTTCCTTAAGGGAGAAACTGAAGCTTTCTTT

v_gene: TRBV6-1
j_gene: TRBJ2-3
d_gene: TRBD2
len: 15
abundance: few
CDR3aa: CASSDEAGEVDTQYF
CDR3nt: TGTGCCAGCAGTGACGAAGCGGGAGAGGTAGATACGCAGTATTTT

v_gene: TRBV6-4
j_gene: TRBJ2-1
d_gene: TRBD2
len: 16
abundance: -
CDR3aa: CVSSSQIAGAANEQFF
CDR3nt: TGTGTCAGCAGCTCCCAGATAGCGGGAGCCGCCAATGAGCAGTTCTTC

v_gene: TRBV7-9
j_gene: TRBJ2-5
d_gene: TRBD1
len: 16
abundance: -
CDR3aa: CASSYRPDRGQETQYF
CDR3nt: TGTGCCAGCAGCTACCGCCCGGACAGGGGGCAAGAGACCCAGTACTTC

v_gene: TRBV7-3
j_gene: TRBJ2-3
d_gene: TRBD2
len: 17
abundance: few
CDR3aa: CASSLTLAGGPTDTQYF
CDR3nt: TGTGCCAGCAGCTTAACCCTAGCGGGAGGGCCTACAGATACGCAGTATTTT

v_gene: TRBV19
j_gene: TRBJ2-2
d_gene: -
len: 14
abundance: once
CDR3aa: CASSMGRSTGELFF
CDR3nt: TGTGCCAGTAGTATGGGCAGATCCACCGGGGAGCTGTTTTTT

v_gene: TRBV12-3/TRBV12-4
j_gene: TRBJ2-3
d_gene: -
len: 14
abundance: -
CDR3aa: CASSSGMGTDTQYF
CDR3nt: TGTGCCAGCAGCTCAGGGATGGGGACAGATACGCAGTATTTT

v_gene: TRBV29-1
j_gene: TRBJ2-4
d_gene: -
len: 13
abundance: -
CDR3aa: CSVEGVEGNIQYF
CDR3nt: TGCAGCGTTGAAGGGGTAGAAGGGAACATTCAGTACTTC

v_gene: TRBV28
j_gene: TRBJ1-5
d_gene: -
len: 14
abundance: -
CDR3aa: CASSLPGGGQPQHF
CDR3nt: TGTGCCAGCAGTTTACCGGGGGGGGGACAGCCCCAGCATTTT

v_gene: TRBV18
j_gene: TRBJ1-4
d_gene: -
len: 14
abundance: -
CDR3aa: CASSPPGTNEKLFF
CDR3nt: TGTGCCAGCTCACCACCGGGGACTAATGAAAAACTGTTTTTT

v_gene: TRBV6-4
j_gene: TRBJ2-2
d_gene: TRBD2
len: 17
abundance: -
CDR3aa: CASSGTSGSMGTGELFF
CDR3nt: TGTGCCAGCAGCGGGACTAGCGGGAGCATGGGGACCGGGGAGCTGTTTTTT

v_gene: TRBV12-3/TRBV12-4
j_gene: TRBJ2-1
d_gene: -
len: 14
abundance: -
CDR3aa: CASSLEVRNNEQFF
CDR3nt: TGTGCCAGCAGTTTAGAAGTCCGAAACAATGAGCAGTTCTTC

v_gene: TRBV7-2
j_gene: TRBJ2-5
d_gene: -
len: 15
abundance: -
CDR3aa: CASSSQTGQGETQYF
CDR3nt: TGTGCCAGCAGCTCCCAGACCGGGCAGGGAGAGACCCAGTACTTC

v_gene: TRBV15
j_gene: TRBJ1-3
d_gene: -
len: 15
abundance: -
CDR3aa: CATSRGEGYGNTIYF
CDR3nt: TGTGCCACCAGCAGAGGGGAGGGTTATGGAAACACCATATATTTT

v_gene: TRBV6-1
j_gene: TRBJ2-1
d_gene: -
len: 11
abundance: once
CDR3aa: CAGGEYNEQFF
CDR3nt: TGTGCGGGGGGAGAGTACAATGAGCAGTTCTTC

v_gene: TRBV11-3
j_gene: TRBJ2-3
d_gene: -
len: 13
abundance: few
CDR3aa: CASSPDSGYTQYF
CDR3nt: TGTGCCAGCAGCCCCGATAGCGGATATACGCAGTATTTT

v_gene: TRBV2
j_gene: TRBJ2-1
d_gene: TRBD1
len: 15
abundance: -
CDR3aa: CASSGAGPGGNEQFF
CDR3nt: TGTGCCAGCAGTGGGGCTGGCCCAGGGGGCAATGAGCAGTTCTTC

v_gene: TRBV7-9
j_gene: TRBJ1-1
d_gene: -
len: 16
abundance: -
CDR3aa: CASSPGGRRRGTEAFF
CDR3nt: TGTGCCAGCAGCCCCGGTGGGAGACGGCGGGGTACTGAAGCTTTCTTT

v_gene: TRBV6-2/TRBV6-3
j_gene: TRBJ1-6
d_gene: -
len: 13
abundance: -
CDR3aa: CASKFTDNSPLHF
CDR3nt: TGTGCCAGCAAGTTTACAGATAATTCACCCCTCCACTTT

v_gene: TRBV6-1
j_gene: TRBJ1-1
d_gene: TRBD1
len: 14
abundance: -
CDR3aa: CASKSTGGLTEAFF
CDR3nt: TGTGCCAGCAAGTCTACAGGGGGCCTTACTGAAGCTTTCTTT

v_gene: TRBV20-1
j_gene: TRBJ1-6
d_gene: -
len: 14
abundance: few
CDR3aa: CSARDQGGNSPLHF
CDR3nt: TGCAGTGCTAGAGATCAGGGAGGGAATTCACCCCTCCACTTT

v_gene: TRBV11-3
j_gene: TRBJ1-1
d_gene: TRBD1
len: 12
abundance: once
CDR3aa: CASSTRDSEAFF
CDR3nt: TGTGCCAGCAGCACCCGGGACAGTGAAGCTTTCTTT

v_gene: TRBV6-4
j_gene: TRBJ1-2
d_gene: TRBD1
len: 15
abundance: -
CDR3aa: CASSEGTGSNYGYTF
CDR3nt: TGTGCCAGCAGTGAGGGGACAGGGTCTAACTATGGCTACACCTTC

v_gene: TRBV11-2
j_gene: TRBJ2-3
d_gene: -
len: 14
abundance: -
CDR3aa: CASSSTSWRDTQYF
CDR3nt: TGTGCCAGCAGCTCGACCTCCTGGCGGGATACGCAGTATTTT

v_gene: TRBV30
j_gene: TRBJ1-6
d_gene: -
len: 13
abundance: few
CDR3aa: CAWSGRGHSPLHF
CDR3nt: TGTGCCTGGAGTGGCAGGGGACATTCACCCCTCCACTTT

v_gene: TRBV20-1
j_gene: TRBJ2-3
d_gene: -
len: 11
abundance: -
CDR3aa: CSPLRSDTQYF
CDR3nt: TGCAGTCCTCTTCGGTCAGATACGCAGTATTTT

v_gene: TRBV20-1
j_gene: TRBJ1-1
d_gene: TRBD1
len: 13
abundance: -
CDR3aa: CSAETGAGTEAFF
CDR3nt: TGCAGTGCCGAGACAGGGGCTGGGACTGAAGCTTTCTTT

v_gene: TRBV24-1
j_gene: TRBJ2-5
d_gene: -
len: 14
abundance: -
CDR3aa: CATSDSWSGETQYF
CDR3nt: TGTGCCACCAGTGACTCTTGGTCCGGGGAGACCCAGTACTTC

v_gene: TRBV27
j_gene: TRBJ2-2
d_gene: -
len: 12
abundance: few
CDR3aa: CASSSNSGELFF
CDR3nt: TGTGCCAGCAGTTCAAATTCCGGGGAGCTGTTTTTT

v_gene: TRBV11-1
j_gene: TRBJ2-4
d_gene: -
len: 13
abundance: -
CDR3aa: CASSLQPKNIQYF
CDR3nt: TGTGCCAGCAGCTTACAGCCCAAAAACATTCAGTACTTC

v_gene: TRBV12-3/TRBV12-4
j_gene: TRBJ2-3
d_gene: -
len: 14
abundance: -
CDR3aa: CASSKTGSPDTQYF
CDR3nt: TGTGCCAGCAGTAAAACCGGGTCCCCAGATACGCAGTATTTT

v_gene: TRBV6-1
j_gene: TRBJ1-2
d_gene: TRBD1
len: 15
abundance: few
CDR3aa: CASSPRTGASYGYTF
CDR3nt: TGTGCCAGCAGTCCACGGACAGGGGCGAGTTATGGCTACACCTTC

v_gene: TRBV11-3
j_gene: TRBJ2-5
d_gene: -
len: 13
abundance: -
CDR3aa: CASSFLAGETQYF
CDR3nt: TGTGCCAGCAGCTTTTTGGCAGGGGAGACCCAGTACTTC

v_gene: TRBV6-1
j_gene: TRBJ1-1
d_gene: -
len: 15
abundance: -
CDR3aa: CATSWGGAMNTEAFF
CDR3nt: TGTGCCACTTCGTGGGGGGGAGCGATGAACACTGAAGCTTTCTTT

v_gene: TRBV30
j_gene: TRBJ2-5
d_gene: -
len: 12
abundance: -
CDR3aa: CAWSVMGETQYF
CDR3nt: TGTGCCTGGAGTGTAATGGGCGAGACCCAGTACTTC

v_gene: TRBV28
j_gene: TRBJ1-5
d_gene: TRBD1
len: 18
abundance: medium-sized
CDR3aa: CASSSSGQGTYSNQPQHF
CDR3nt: TGTGCCAGCAGTTCATCGGGACAGGGAACTTATAGCAATCAGCCCCAGCATTTT

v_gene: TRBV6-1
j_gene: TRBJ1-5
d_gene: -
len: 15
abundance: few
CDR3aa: CASRLGGTLPQPQHF
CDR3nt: TGTGCCAGCAGGTTAGGGGGGACACTCCCTCAGCCCCAGCATTTT

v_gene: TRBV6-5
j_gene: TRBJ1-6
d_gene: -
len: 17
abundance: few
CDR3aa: CASSYSVLDAVGSPLHF
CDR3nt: TGTGCCAGCAGTTACTCCGTACTCGACGCGGTGGGATCACCCCTCCACTTT

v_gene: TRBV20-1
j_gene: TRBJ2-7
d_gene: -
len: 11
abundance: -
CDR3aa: CSARHTYEQYF
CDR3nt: TGCAGTGCTAGACACACCTACGAGCAGTACTTC

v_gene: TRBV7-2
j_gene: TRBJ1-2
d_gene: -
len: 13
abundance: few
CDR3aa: CASSPWEGRDYTF
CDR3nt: TGTGCCAGCAGCCCCTGGGAGGGAAGAGACTACACCTTC

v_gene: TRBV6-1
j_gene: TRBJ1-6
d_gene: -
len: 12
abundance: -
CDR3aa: CASSPADRVIHF
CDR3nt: TGTGCCAGCAGTCCTGCCGACCGAGTAATCCACTTT

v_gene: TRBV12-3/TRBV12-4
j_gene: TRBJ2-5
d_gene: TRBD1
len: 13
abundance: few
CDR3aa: CASTKDREETQYF
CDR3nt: TGTGCCAGCACCAAAGACAGGGAAGAGACCCAGTACTTC

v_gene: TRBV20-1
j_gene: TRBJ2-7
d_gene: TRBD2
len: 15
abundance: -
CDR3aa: CSARRSGRAVYEQYF
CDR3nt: TGCAGTGCTAGGCGGAGCGGGAGGGCCGTTTACGAGCAGTACTTC